This T cell receptor (beta chain) was sequenced during a study of cytomegalovirus exposure and HLA in healthy donors. Study overall: Among the approximately 430 donors who were genotyped, about 80% fell in the genetic ancestry cluster that is associated with self-reported Caucasian donors. The study, taken as a whole, reports: Later on, an analysis tied approximately 17,000 TCR beta sequences to HLA alleles at 0.05 false discovery rate. Being productive about 90% or about 30% of the time was typical of most TCR beta V segments in an earlier analysis.

In this sample, this clone turned up once. Its target is not known. Primers: 60 Vbeta forward and 13 Jbeta reverse. TCRdb's table, derived via immunoSEQ multiplex PCR, lists solely in-frame clones and lacks some. Seen here are around 160,000 clones, approximately 80% observed once, and the top ten hold roughly 10%. Germline CDR1 MGHRA, CDR2 YSYEKL. With V trimmed by 2 bases and J by 4 bases, 8 bases remained unmatched. The CDR3 runs 16 residues. Healthy people donating bone marrow made up the donors. The sequence was obtained from a man aged 18 to 30 in good health and CMV-seropositive. Specimen: PBMCs. The V gene is TRBV4-1, the J gene TRBJ1-3; 7 nucleotides align to TRBD1. CDR3 sequence (DNA): TGCGCCAGCAGCCAAACGACTCTGGACAGGGGAAACACCATATATTTT. This translates into CASSQTTLDRGNTIYF.